The clone carrying this TCR beta chain was seen a handful of times. These data originate in a study of immune evolution from preneoplasia to lung adenocarcinoma. Germline V gives CDR1 SGHNT, CDR2 YYREEE (reference sequence). This CDR3 is built from 16 residues. With 4 bases removed from V and 0 bases from J, the gap between germline ends came to 14 bases. Sequenced by immunoSEQ multiplex PCR; TCRdb stores in-frame clones only, minus some. This repertoire shows approximately 9,600 clones, 77% found once; its top ten account for about 7%. The sequence derives from a person between 60 and 80 years old with lung adenocarcinoma. The sample was FFPE lung adenocarcinoma in situ tissue. The gene calls are TRBV5-4 and TRBJ1-3; tentative D call: TRBD1 (5 bases). CDR3 nucleotide sequence: TGTGCCAGCAGCGCCCCCGGGGCGGTCTCTGGAAACACCATATATTTT. This codes for CASSAPGAVSGNTIYF.